Sequencing of this TCR beta chain was carried out in a study of blood T cell repertoires in COVID-19. Study-level information: The United States, Italy and Spain provided the acute and convalescent COVID-19 samples.

Measured with immunoSEQ multiplex PCR; TCRdb has only the in-frame clones, and not every one. The sample includes about 160,000 clones, roughly 90% of them seen just once. The clonotype originates from a man between 60 and 70 years old with acute or convalescent COVID-19. What was sequenced was peripheral blood.

The CDR3 sequence: CASSLPQGLNTGELFF. CDR3 sequence (DNA): TGTGCCAGCAGCTTGCCGCAGGGCCTTAACACCGGGGAGCTGTTTTTT. The gene calls are TRBV5-4 and TRBJ2-2, with a weak D call TRBD1 (5 bases). Germline loops: CDR1 SGHNT, CDR2 YYREEE (reference sequence). V lost 1 base and J 2 bases, leaving 12 bases between the germline ends. The CDR3 spans 16 residues.